This TCR beta chain was sequenced during a study of CD8 T cells in Susac syndrome. This clonotype came up once. Its antigen is currently unknown. Study results and caveats: The relatively small number of individuals in the TCR sequencing and HLA analysis was acknowledged by the study.

Random hexamers were used to reverse transcribe an amount of about 0.45 to 1 ug RNA. Coverage of TCR beta CDR3 amplification by immunoSEQ multiplex PCR extended to 54 Vbeta and 13 Jbeta. One entry per CDR3 protein results from TCRdb running MiXCR on the immunoSEQ multiplex PCR reads. Of approximately 220,000 distinct CDR3 sequences in the sample, around 95% are singletons; the top ten hold approximately 0.082%. V was cut by 1 base and J by 8 bases, with 21 bases left in between. CDR3 size: 17 residues. The germline gives CDR1 MGHRA, CDR2 YSYEKL. Purification of the CD8+ and CD4+ T cells relied on negative isolation, and TEMRA cells underwent FACS enrichment.

The sequencing input was CD4+ T cells from PBMCs. This TCR derives from a human donor with multiple sclerosis. This sequence joins TRBV4-1 and TRBJ2-1; tentative D call: TRBD2 (6 bases). The CDR3 is CASSQGSSGAQAHEQFF. The CDR3 nucleotides are TGCGCCAGCAGCCAAGGTAGTTCGGGAGCCCAGGCCCATGAGCAGTTCTTC.